The 8 T cell receptor beta chains listed next were all sequenced from one sample in a study of blood T cell repertoires in COVID-19. Sequencing used immunoSEQ multiplex PCR; TCRdb keeps in-frame clones, though not all of them. Here the sample spans tens of thousands of clones, 88% being singletons. Source material: peripheral blood. These receptors were collected from a woman in her fifties or sixties with acute or convalescent COVID-19.

The CDR3 coding sequence is TGTGCCTGGAGTAGACAGGGGAGGGATACAGATACGCAGTATTTT. Its translation: CAWSRQGRDTDTQYF. V usage is TRBV30 and J usage is TRBJ2-3; TRBD1 is a possible D gene (8 bases). The CDR3 has 15 amino acids. The germline V gene encodes CDR1 GTSNPN and CDR2 SVGIG (reference sequence). The germline V and J ends were trimmed by 2 bases and 3 bases, with 15 bases remaining between them.

V gene TRBV3-1 (or the pseudogene TRBV3-2) combines with J gene TRBJ1-3; the match to TRBD1 covers 8 bases. V was clipped by 1 base and J by 2 bases; unmatched bases: 4. The germline V gene has CDR1 LGHDT and CDR2 YNNKEL (reference sequence). CDR3 length: 16 residues. The CDR3 sequence: CASSQGATGAGNTIYF. The CDR3 DNA sequence: TGTGCCAGCAGCCAAGGGGCGACAGGGGCTGGAAACACCATATATTTT.

The chain links TRBV10-2 to TRBJ1-4, with D possibly matching TRBD1 (6 bases). The CDR3 consists of 15 residues. The V end lost 0 bases, the J end lost 6 bases, and 11 bases lay between the germline ends. Germline CDR1 WSHSY, CDR2 SAAADI. DNA of the CDR3: TGCGCCAGCAGTGAGTCGCGGGGGCGCGATGAAAAACTGTTTTTT. Protein product: CASSESRGRDEKLFF.

The chain uses TRBV5-1 and TRBJ1-6, with TRBD1 as a possible D gene (6 bases). The CDR3 has 15 amino acids. The germline V gene encodes CDR1 SGHRS and CDR2 YFSETQ. The ends were cut back, 2 bases at V and 9 bases at J, with 15 bases in the middle. DNA for the CDR3: TGCGCCAGCAGCTTCAAGGACAGAGGAAGTTCACCCCTCCACTTT. This sequence encodes CASSFKDRGSSPLHF.

The count of this clone is one. The J gene is TRBJ1-1, the V gene TRBV28; D gene uncertain. V was pared by 3 bases and J by 4 bases, with 12 bases between. The CDR3 totals 14 residues. The germline V gene encodes CDR1 MDHEN and CDR2 SYDVKM. The CDR3 region has the DNA TGTGCCAGCAGTTTCACACGGCCGGGCACTGAAGCTTTCTTT. Protein product: CASSFTRPGTEAFF.

This chain links TRBV5-4 with TRBJ1-1; TRBD1 aligns across 8 bases. The J segment lost 6 bases and the V segment lost 4 bases, leaving 5 bases of the junction unmatched. This CDR3 contains 13 residues. Germline assignment: CDR1 SGHNT and CDR2 YYREEE (reference sequence). The CDR3 bases are TGTGCCAGCAGCCGGGGACAGGCCCCTGAAGCTTTCTTT. Residues: CASSRGQAPEAFF.

The chain joins TRBV7-9 to TRBJ1-3; a weak D match, TRBD1 (6 bases). Trimming took off 3 bases at V and 2 bases at J, with 14 bases between the two ends. Looked up from germline, CDR1 is SEHNR and CDR2 is FQNEAQ (reference sequence). This CDR3 spans 16 amino acids. As DNA, the CDR3 is TGTGCCAGCAGCTTCCCTGGACAGACCGCTGGAAACACCATATATTTT. Translated, it gives CASSFPGQTAGNTIYF.

This rearrangement joins TRBV9 to TRBJ1-1, with a tentative D call TRBD1 (6 bases). V dropped 0 bases and J dropped 6 bases, with 12 bases sitting between them. This CDR3 region has 14 residues. Germline V lookup: CDR1 SGDLS, CDR2 YYNGEE. The DNA for the CDR3 is TGTGCCAGCAGCGTAGATATGGGGGCCGCTGAAGCTTTCTTT. Protein product: CASSVDMGAAEAFF.